What follows is one T cell receptor beta chain and its context. What it binds is not known. The sample is drawn from a study of shared clonotypes between healthy human individuals. Overall study: Per-donor plates numbered three CD4 naive, three CD4 memory, two CD8 naive and one CD8 memory. Study-level results: Rarefaction gave evidence that sorted-subset sequencing remained incomplete despite large depth. The study found lower generation probabilities in non-shared clonotypes than in those shared by all four donors.

Germline V gene sequence: CDR1 GTSNPN, CDR2 SVGIG (reference sequence). Trimming shortened V by 3 bases and J by 4 bases, and 9 bases separated the two germline ends. The CDR3 has 12 amino acids. The protocol was immunoSEQ multiplex PCR, while the TCRdb copy is restricted to in-frame clones and leaves out a portion. The sample shows approximately 980,000 clones, roughly 72% of them seen only once. Only Caucasian adults living in Nashville, Tennessee made up the donor group. This sequence originates from a man younger than 30 in good health. Sequencing was performed on memory CD4+ T cells sorted from blood. Subset specified: CD45RA-negative fraction. The genes are TRBV30 and TRBJ2-5, with D possibly TRBD2 on 5 matching bases. CDR3 loop: CAWSIGGETQYF. DNA for the CDR3: TGTGCCTGGAGCATTGGAGGAGAGACCCAGTACTTC.